Presented here are 32 T cell receptor beta chains from one specimen sequenced in a study of blood T cell repertoires in COVID-19. The table came from immunoSEQ multiplex PCR; TCRdb's copy has only in-frame clones and leaves some out. The table lists 200,000 to 300,000 clones, 88% of them singletons. The sample was PBMCs or T cells enriched from blood (not recorded which). The receptors derive from a woman aged 40 to 55 with acute COVID-19.

This chain connects TRBV7-9 to TRBJ2-3; D gene ambiguous. Germline CDR1 reads SEHNR; CDR2 reads FQNEAQ (reference sequence). There are 14 residues in the CDR3. V lost 2 bases, J lost 2 bases, and 8 bases lay in between. The CDR3, as DNA: TGTGCCAGCAGCTTATTAACTATCACAGATACGCAGTATTTT. It translates to CASSLLTITDTQYF.

The V and J genes are TRBV3-1 (or the pseudogene TRBV3-2) and TRBJ2-5; D not resolved. There are 13 residues in the CDR3. Germline V CDR1 and CDR2: LGHDT, YNNKEL (reference sequence). The V gene lost 1 base and the J gene lost 5 bases, with 8 bases spanning the gap. In nucleotides, the CDR3 is TGTGCCAGCAGCCAAGGCGGCCCGGAGACCCAGTACTTC. Encoded protein: CASSQGGPETQYF.

The rearrangement uses TRBV9 and TRBJ1-2; D call uncertain. The V and J ends lost 7 bases and 9 bases respectively, with 16 bases between them. Germline CDR1 reads SGDLS; CDR2 reads YYNGEE. CDR3 length equals 12 residues. CDR3 amino acids: CASGGLRSSYTF. The CDR3 DNA reads as TGTGCCAGCGGTGGACTCCGTTCTAGCTACACCTTC.

Comment on this clone: An end of the junction does not agree with germline; a read error may underlie this. The chain links TRBV9 to TRBJ2-1; 10 positions match TRBD2. Per germline, CDR1 SGDLS and CDR2 YYNGEE. The CDR3 has 17 residues. The CDR3 DNA reads as TGTGCCAGCACCGTAGGCCTAGCGGGAGATTGGAACAATGAGCAGTTCTTC. The encoded protein is CASTVGLAGDWNNEQFF.

This chain connects TRBV24-1 to TRBJ2-7; TRBD2 aligns across 7 bases. This CDR3 spans 15 amino acids. Germline V gene lookup returns CDR1 KGHDR and CDR2 SFDVKD. The trim removed 3 bases at V and 5 bases at J, leaving 9 bases unmatched. CDR3 nucleotides: TGTGCCACCAGTGATAAGCGGGCGGGAGCGGACGAGCAGTACTTC. This gives the protein CATSDKRAGADEQYF.

The chain uses TRBV7-2 and TRBJ2-3, with TRBD2 matching 7 bases. The CDR3 spans 19 residues. V shed 3 bases, J shed 5 bases, and the junction held 20 bases outside the gene matches. Per germline, CDR1 SGHTA and CDR2 FQGNSA. CDR3 protein: CASSLSLSSGSLYGDTQYF. In DNA, the CDR3 is TGTGCCAGCAGCTTGAGTTTGTCTAGCGGAAGTCTTTACGGAGATACGCAGTATTTT.

The chain carries TRBV18 and TRBJ1-6, with 7 bases lining up with TRBD1. Unmatched junction bases numbered 9, after V lost 3 bases and J lost 4 bases. This CDR3 is 17 amino acids long. From germline, CDR1 is KGHSH and CDR2 LQKENI. The CDR3 DNA sequence: TGTGCCAGCTCACCGACCGGGACAGCATTGTATAATTCACCCCTCCACTTT. This sequence encodes CASSPTGTALYNSPLHF.

As to this clone: Other DNA sequences in the same sample also yield this CDR3. The chain uses TRBV7-3 and TRBJ2-1; tentatively, D is TRBD1 (6 bases). Germline loops: CDR1 SGHTA, CDR2 FQGTGA. The CDR3 is made up of 13 amino acids. Trimming removed 5 bases from V and 3 bases from J, with 8 bases in between. The CDR3 is CASSLDSYNEQFF. The CDR3 region has the DNA TGTGCCAGCAGCCTGGACAGCTACAATGAGCAGTTCTTC.

The V gene is TRBV10-2, the J gene TRBJ2-7; TRBD2 agrees at 7 bases. The CDR3 contains 14 residues. The ends lost 10 bases at V and 0 bases at J; junction bases unmatched: 9. Germline lookup yields CDR1 WSHSY and CDR2 SAAADI. CDR3 DNA: TGCGCCACCTCGACTAGCCTCAGCTCCTACGAGCAGTACTTC. Protein: CATSTSLSSYEQYF.

The chain is built from TRBV9 and TRBJ2-1, with D perhaps matching TRBD1 (7 bases). Germline assignment: CDR1 SGDLS and CDR2 YYNGEE. V was trimmed by 0 bases and J by 6 bases, leaving 13 bases between them. CDR3 size: 15 residues. The CDR3 DNA reads TGTGCCAGCAGCGTAGAACAGGGGAGGATCAATGAGCAGTTCTTC. It specifies CASSVEQGRINEQFF.

The rearrangement links TRBV11-1 to TRBJ1-1; TRBD1 might be the D (6 bases). Per germline, CDR1 SGHAT and CDR2 FQDESV (reference sequence). Trimming cost V 1 base and J 1 base, with 7 bases left between them. The CDR3 is 14 amino acids. In nucleotides, the CDR3 is TGTGCCAGCAGCTTAGGCAGGGGGAACACTGAAGCTTTCTTT. This encodes CASSLGRGNTEAFF.

Only one count was recorded for this clone. The CDR3 bases are TGTGCCACTCAGGGGTCGTGGTATGGCTACACCTTC. Translating it yields CATQGSWYGYTF. V and J are TRBV6-5 and TRBJ1-2; the D gene is possibly TRBD1 (6 bases). V lost 10 bases, J lost 5 bases, and 14 bases lay in between. The CDR3 runs to 12 residues. Per germline, CDR1 MNHEY and CDR2 SVGAGI.

V usage is TRBV9 and J usage is TRBJ2-2, with D perhaps TRBD1 (5 bases). Germline V gene sequence: CDR1 SGDLS, CDR2 YYNGEE. The CDR3 is made up of 14 amino acids. Trimming left V 3 bases short and J 6 bases short, with 12 bases between. This CDR3 reads CASSGQGLSGELFF. In nucleotides, the CDR3 is TGTGCCAGCAGCGGTCAGGGTCTATCCGGGGAGCTGTTTTTT.

The V call is TRBV7-9, the J call TRBJ2-5; TRBD1 is a possible D gene (6 bases). Germline values: CDR1 SEHNR, CDR2 FQNEAQ (reference sequence). The germline V and J ends were trimmed by 6 bases and 1 base, with 18 bases remaining between them. The CDR3 totals 16 residues. The CDR3 bases are TGTGCCAGCAGGGATGGCCTAGGGGACATCCAAGAGACCCAGTACTTC. Its protein product is CASRDGLGDIQETQYF. The complete variable domain, with remaining parts taken from reference TRBV7-9 and TRBJ2-5, reads DTGVSQNPRHKITKRGQNVTFRCDPISEHNRLYWYRQTLGQGPEFLTYFQNEAQLEKSRLLSDRFSAERPKGSFSTLEIQRTEQGDSAMYLCASRDGLGDIQETQYFGPGTRLLVL.

The V gene is TRBV7-9, the J gene TRBJ1-5; D not resolved. The CDR3 is 15 amino acids. CDR1 is SEHNR, CDR2 FQNEAQ, per germline (reference sequence). V shed 1 base and J shed 1 base, with 8 bases lying between them. In DNA form, the CDR3 reads TGTGCCAGCAGCTTAGGGACTCACAGCAATCAGCCCCAGCATTTT. Its protein is CASSLGTHSNQPQHF.

V and J are TRBV9 and TRBJ2-5, with D possibly being TRBD2 (5 bases). The ends were cut back, 3 bases at V and 1 base at J, with 10 bases in the middle. CDR1 is SGDLS, CDR2 YYNGEE, per germline. The CDR3 consists of 14 residues. The CDR3 nucleotides are TGTGCCAGCAGCGAGGACTTATCCCAAGAGACCCAGTACTTC. Its protein product is CASSEDLSQETQYF.

This chain joins TRBV7-6 and TRBJ2-1; the D gene is possibly TRBD2 (6 bases). The CDR3 contains 16 residues. The V gene's germline CDR1 is SGHVS and CDR2 FNYEAQ. V lost 5 bases and J lost 5, with 19 bases in between. CDR3 nucleotides: TGTGCCAGCAGCCTTAAAATCAGCGGGCTCAACAATGAGCAGTTCTTC. Protein sequence: CASSLKISGLNNEQFF.

The chain uses TRBV3-1 (or the pseudogene TRBV3-2) and TRBJ2-3; 7 bases map to TRBD2. Trimming took 3 bases from V and 4 from J; bases not matched to a gene: 7. Germline CDR1 reads LGHDT; CDR2 reads YNNKEL (reference sequence). The CDR3 covers 15 residues. The DNA of the CDR3 is TGTGCCAGCAGCCACCATGGGGGGGTCGCAGATACGCAGTATTTT. It is translated as CASSHHGGVADTQYF.

This chain uses TRBV10-1 with TRBJ1-2; maybe TRBD1 (6 bases). The CDR3 consists of 13 residues. Germline CDR1 is WNHNN and CDR2 is SYGVQD (reference sequence). V gave up 4 bases and J gave up 8 bases, with 14 bases separating them. The CDR3: CASSGTSGTGYTF. The CDR3 bases are TGCGCCAGCAGTGGGACATCTGGGACAGGCTACACCTTC.

This clone was seen a handful of times. This chain uses TRBV7-9 with TRBJ1-5, with 7 bases lining up with TRBD1. V gave up 2 bases and J gave up 9 bases; unmatched junction bases: 7. From germline, CDR1 is SEHNR and CDR2 FQNEAQ (reference sequence). This CDR3 has 14 amino acids. CDR3 in amino acids: CASSLSEGAWPQHF. CDR3 bases: TGTGCCAGCAGCTTATCGGAGGGGGCATGGCCCCAGCATTTT.

This rearrangement joins TRBV28 to TRBJ1-2; D perhaps matches TRBD1 (5 bases). The CDR3 is made up of 13 amino acids. V gave up 4 bases and J gave up 4 bases, with 10 bases separating them. Germline V gene data show CDR1 as MDHEN and CDR2 as SYDVKM. The CDR3 nucleotides are TGTGCCAGCAGTTCCGGACACATCTATGGCTACACCTTC. Amino acid sequence: CASSSGHIYGYTF.

The chain is built from TRBV30 and TRBJ2-3; no clear D gene. Germline V gives CDR1 GTSNPN, CDR2 SVGIG (reference sequence). Trimming removed 4 bases at V and 2 bases at J, with 13 bases between. CDR3 length: 14 residues. The CDR3 coding sequence is TGTGCCTGGAAGGTGGCGGTTGACACAGATACGCAGTATTTT. Translating it yields CAWKVAVDTDTQYF.

This chain links TRBV19 with TRBJ2-3; TRBD2 might be the D (6 bases). Germline V gene data show CDR1 as LNHDA and CDR2 as SQIVND (reference sequence). The CDR3 has 13 residues. Between the trimmed V and J ends, which lost 5 bases and 6 bases, there was a span of 12 bases. As DNA, the CDR3 is TGTGCCAGTAGTCGGGGAGGAGGGGATACGCAGTATTTT. Translated: CASSRGGGDTQYF. Full variable domain (outside the CDR3, taken from reference TRBV19 and TRBJ2-3): DGGITQSPKYLFRKEGQNVTLSCEQNLNHDAMYWYRQDPGQGLRLIYYSQIVNDFQKGDIAEGYSVSREKKESFPLTVTSAQKNPTAFYLCASSRGGGDTQYFGPGTRLTVL.

This rearrangement joins TRBV5-1 to TRBJ2-5; 9 nucleotides agree with TRBD2. The germline gives CDR1 SGHRS, CDR2 YFSETQ. There are 16 residues in the CDR3. V was clipped by 0 bases and J by 2 bases; unmatched bases: 5. The DNA for the CDR3 is TGCGCCAGCAGCTTGGGGGGGCTAGCGGGGCAAGAGACCCAGTACTTC. It is translated as CASSLGGLAGQETQYF.

The chain links TRBV18 to TRBJ2-1, with 9 bases aligning to TRBD2. The CDR3 length is 14 residues. J was trimmed by 7 bases and V by 4 bases; bases with no gene match: 5. CDR1 and CDR2 (germline): KGHSH, LQKENI. CDR3 sequence reads: CASSLLAGLNEQFF. The CDR3 nucleotides are TGTGCCAGCTCACTCCTAGCGGGACTTAATGAGCAGTTCTTC.

There are a few counts of this clone. The V gene is TRBV6-1, the J gene TRBJ2-5, with D possibly matching TRBD2 (5 bases). The germline gives CDR1 MNHNS, CDR2 SASEGT. The CDR3 contains 14 residues. Trimming took off 0 bases at V and 3 bases at J, with 8 bases between the two ends. DNA for the CDR3: TGTGCCAGCAGTGAAGCCGGGGTAGAAGAGACCCAGTACTTC. Protein sequence: CASSEAGVEETQYF.

The chain carries TRBV7-9 and TRBJ1-2, with D possibly TRBD1 on 5 matching bases. The CDR3 runs 14 residues. CDR1 and CDR2 (germline): SEHNR, FQNEAQ (reference sequence). Trimming cost V 5 bases and J 6 bases, with 16 bases left between them. This CDR3 is CASSARQGEDGYTF. Written as DNA, the CDR3 is TGTGCCAGCAGCGCCCGCCAGGGTGAGGATGGCTACACCTTC.

The genes are TRBV30 and TRBJ2-5; TRBD2 is a possible D gene (6 bases). Trimming took 0 bases from V and 3 from J, leaving 8 bases between them. The CDR3 runs to 13 residues. The germline gives CDR1 GTSNPN, CDR2 SVGIG (reference sequence). The CDR3 loop reads CAWSVREKETQYF. CDR3 nucleotides: TGTGCCTGGAGTGTACGGGAGAAAGAGACCCAGTACTTC.

The chain is built from TRBV18 and TRBJ2-7; 9 bases line up with TRBD2. The junction had 9 bases not matched to a gene; V was cut back by 3 bases and J by 6 bases. The CDR3 is 15 residues long. The germline V gene has CDR1 KGHSH and CDR2 LQKENI. The CDR3 here is CASSPRGGPNSEQYF. The CDR3 DNA reads TGTGCCAGCTCACCGCGGGGGGGCCCCAACTCCGAGCAGTACTTC.

This clone was counted between two and nine times. The rearrangement uses TRBV18 and TRBJ2-7, with 8 bases matching TRBD2. V trimming: 5 bases; J trimming: 0 bases; junction bases outside the gene matches: 6. Germline V gene sequence: CDR1 KGHSH, CDR2 LQKENI. CDR3 length equals 15 residues. In nucleotides, the CDR3 is TGTGCCAGCTCAAAGACTAGCGAGGGCTCCTACGAGCAGTACGTC. Protein: CASSKTSEGSYEQYV.

The sample holds one count of this clone. The V gene is TRBV30, the J gene TRBJ2-7; TRBD1 is a possible D gene (5 bases). Trimming shortened V by 2 bases and J by 5 bases, and 22 bases separated the two germline ends. CDR1 is GTSNPN and CDR2 is SVGIG in the germline V gene (reference sequence). This CDR3 is 16 amino acids long. The CDR3 loop is CAWSRWQDIQRDEQYF. As DNA, the CDR3 is TGTGCCTGGAGTCGGTGGCAGGACATACAACGCGACGAGCAGTACTTC.

The chain is built from TRBV2 and TRBJ2-5, with D uncertain. The germline V gene encodes CDR1 SNHLY and CDR2 FYNNEI. This CDR3 is built from 13 residues. V lost 2 bases and J 3 bases, leaving 7 bases between the germline ends. In DNA, the CDR3 is TGTGCCAGCAGTGAATTTCGAGAAGAGACCCAGTACTTC. It translates to CASSEFREETQYF.